These 10 T cell receptor beta chains share one sample of origin, sequenced in a study of shared clonotypes between healthy human individuals (dated by TCRdb to the early 2020s). The library was built by means of the immunoSEQ multiplex PCR assay. Imported from immuneACCESS, the table was reduced by TCRdb to in-frame sequences with V and J called. These copies leave out some clones; in studies compared against another copy, an unresolved V gene accounts for under half, and the cause of the remainder is not known. A total of hundreds of thousands of clones appear in this sample, around 78% of them only once. The top ten hold more than 1.5% of the sample. Sequencing was performed on memory CD4+ T cells sorted from blood. The label giving this sample's cell subset or site can be read as: CD45RA-negative fraction. Source of these receptors: a woman aged 30 to 39 in good health.

The genes are TRBV28 and TRBJ2-5; 10 bases map to TRBD2. The CDR3 runs 16 residues. Germline CDR1 and CDR2: MDHEN and SYDVKM. Trimming took 5 bases from V and 5 from J; bases not matched to a gene: 11. Here the CDR3 DNA reads TGTGCCAGCAGTCCGCTTCTAGCGGGGGCTAGGGAGACCCAGTACTTC. Translated: CASSPLLAGARETQYF.

J is TRBJ2-7 and V is TRBV5-4; 8 bases match TRBD2. Germline lookup yields CDR1 SGHNT and CDR2 YYREEE (reference sequence). Trimming at V came to 4 bases and at J to 1 base, leaving 16 bases not matched to a gene. The CDR3 covers 18 residues. CDR3 sequence reads: CASSLSFGRAYISYEQYF. The CDR3 nucleotides are TGTGCCAGCAGCCTATCCTTCGGGAGGGCCTATATATCCTACGAGCAGTACTTC.

In this sample, this clone turned up once. With only one base between it and a far larger clone, this is likely a read error. The rearrangement joins TRBV7-9 to TRBJ2-3; D ambiguous. Trimming shortened V by 4 bases and J by 0 bases, and 2 bases separated the two germline ends. This CDR3 has 12 amino acids. Germline loops: CDR1 SEHNR, CDR2 FQNEAQ (reference sequence). CDR3 sequence: CASSYSTDTQYF. The CDR3, as DNA: TGTGCCAGCAGCTATAGCACAGATACGCAGTATTTT.

In the case of this clone: This specimen includes other DNA sequences encoding the same CDR3. The chain carries TRBV5-1 and TRBJ2-1; D is perhaps TRBD2 (5 bases). The V gene lost 4 bases and the J gene lost 0 bases, with 8 bases spanning the gap. CDR1 is SGHRS and CDR2 is YFSETQ in the germline V gene. CDR3 length: 14 amino acids. The DNA for the CDR3 is TGCGCCAGCAGCCTGGGGAGCTCCTACAATGAGCAGTTCTTC. This gives the protein CASSLGSSYNEQFF.

Ten or more counts support this clone. This sequence joins TRBV2 and TRBJ2-2, with 8 bases lining up with TRBD1. The germline gives CDR1 SNHLY, CDR2 FYNNEI. This CDR3 region has 16 residues. Trimming at V came to 6 bases and at J to 2 bases, leaving 8 bases not matched to a gene. The chain's CDR3 is CASRSGTGGNTGELFF. CDR3 coding DNA: TGTGCCAGCAGGTCCGGGACAGGAGGAAACACCGGGGAGCTGTTTTTT.

The chain recombines TRBV30 with TRBJ1-4; weak D call: TRBD1 (6 bases). V lost 3 bases and J 4 bases, leaving 15 bases between the germline ends. The germline CDR1 and CDR2 sequences are GTSNPN and SVGIG (reference sequence). CDR3 size: 15 residues. CDR3 nucleotides: TGTGCCTGGAGCTCCGGGGGCCGGGATAATGAAAAACTGTTTTTT. Its protein product is CAWSSGGRDNEKLFF.

The J gene is TRBJ1-5, the V gene TRBV2; TRBD1 matches at 8 bases. With V trimmed by 7 bases and J by 7 bases, 12 bases remained unmatched. Germline CDR1 reads SNHLY; CDR2 reads FYNNEI. There are 15 residues in the CDR3. The DNA of the CDR3 is TGTGCCAGCACACGACAGGGGCGCATAAACCAGCCCCAGCATTTT. This translates into CASTRQGRINQPQHF.

CDR3 sequence reads: CASSQDTGEVNEQFF. CDR3 DNA: TGTGCCAGCAGCCAAGATACGGGAGAGGTGAATGAGCAGTTCTTC. This chain links TRBV4-2 with TRBJ2-1, with a tentative D call TRBD2 (6 bases). From germline, CDR1 is LGHNA and CDR2 YNFKEQ. This CDR3 region has 15 residues. Trimming shortened V by 0 bases and J by 7 bases, and 13 bases separated the two germline ends.

Notes on this clone: A much larger clone is a single base away; this may be a read error. This same CDR3 is encoded by further DNA sequences in the sample. CDR3 protein: CATGTSGRGSTDTQYF. CDR3 DNA: TGTGCCACCGGGACTAGTGGGAGAGGGAGCACAGATACGCAGTATTTT. The chain recombines TRBV18 with TRBJ2-3, with 8 bases identical to TRBD2. V lost 10 bases to trimming and J lost 0 bases; unmatched junction nucleotides: 12. The length of the CDR3 is 16 residues. From germline, CDR1 is KGHSH and CDR2 LQKENI.

The chain couples TRBV6-4 to TRBJ1-5; D ambiguous. Germline CDR1 reads MRHNA; CDR2 reads SNTAGT. V lost 4 bases and J lost 5, with 9 bases in between. CDR3 length equals 13 residues. CDR3 amino acids: CASSASEDQPQHF. The CDR3 nucleotides are TGTGCCAGCAGTGCCTCGGAGGATCAGCCCCAGCATTTT.